These 26 T cell receptor beta chains were sequenced from one sample in a study of cytomegalovirus exposure and HLA in healthy donors. This PCR relied on a set of 60 Vbeta primers and 13 Jbeta primers. This table comes from immunoSEQ multiplex PCR, and its TCRdb copy is limited to in-frame clones, with some not included. This sample has about 120,000 clones, with approximately 8.6% found just once. The specimen was PBMCs. These receptors were collected from a woman aged 35 to 49 in good health and CMV-seropositive.

The V call is TRBV25-1, the J call TRBJ2-7; maybe TRBD1 (6 bases). V lost 1 base, J lost 7 bases, and 14 bases lay in between. CDR1 is MGHDK and CDR2 is SYGVNS in the germline V gene. The CDR3 is made up of 14 amino acids. The CDR3 reads CASSESGVLWEQYF. DNA of the CDR3: TGTGCCAGCAGTGAATCAGGGGTGCTCTGGGAGCAGTACTTC.

This clone was picked up a small number of times. The chain recombines TRBV7-9 with TRBJ1-2; 9 bases map to TRBD1. The CDR3 extends over 16 amino acids. In germline, CDR1 is SEHNR, CDR2 FQNEAQ (reference sequence). J was trimmed by 3 bases and V by 3 bases; bases with no gene match: 8. CDR3 sequence reads: CASSFRDRVLDYGYTF. The CDR3 nucleotides are TGTGCCAGCAGCTTCCGGGACAGGGTTTTAGACTATGGCTACACCTTC.

The chain uses TRBV11-2 and TRBJ2-2; 11 bases match TRBD2. With V trimmed by 3 bases and J by 7 bases, 10 bases remained unmatched. Germline CDR1 reads SGHAT; CDR2 reads FQNNGV. The CDR3 totals 17 residues. CDR3 sequence (DNA): TGTGCCAGCAGCTTTGTTAGCGGGGGGGCCGGGATCGGGGAGCTGTTTTTT. Encoded protein: CASSFVSGGAGIGELFF.

The chain is built from TRBV19 and TRBJ2-5; D is possibly TRBD1 (6 bases). The DNA end is a closer match to TRBJ2-7, so the J assignment may be wrong. Per the germline V gene, CDR1 is LNHDA and CDR2 is SQIVND (reference sequence). This CDR3 spans 13 amino acids. The CDR3 bases are TGTGCCACCGCGACAGGACATTCATACGAGCAGTACTTC. It specifies CATATGHSYEQYF.

Remarks on this clone: This clone may be a read error of a much larger clone one base away. The conserved final phenylalanine or tryptophan is absent from the CDR3, which likely points to a read error. No DNA is shown, since the ends of the CDR3 on it are uncertain; the CDR3 is the one TCRdb lists. CDR3 region: CAWSSGLFRHV. The rearrangement links TRBV30 to TRBJ1-5. The CDR3 numbers 11 amino acids, ends counted. Germline-derived CDR1 and CDR2 are GTSNPN and SVGIG (reference sequence).

V gene TRBV5-5 combines with J gene TRBJ1-1; the D is unclear. The germline V gene has CDR1 SGHKS and CDR2 YYEKEE (reference sequence). Trimming shortened V by 1 base and J by 3 bases, and 10 bases separated the two germline ends. The CDR3 has 14 residues. The CDR3 DNA reads TGTGCCAGCAGCTTGTTTCTCGGGGACACTGAAGCTTTCTTT. Encoded protein: CASSLFLGDTEAFF. The whole variable domain, filled in from reference TRBV5-5 and TRBJ1-1, reads DAGVTQSPTHLIKTRGQQVTLRCSPISGHKSVSWYQQVLGQGPQFIFQYYEKEERGRGNFPDRFSARQFPNYSSELNVNALLLGDSALYLCASSLFLGDTEAFFGQGTRLTVV.

This clone was seen a handful of times. The chain links TRBV12-5 to TRBJ2-1, with D perhaps matching TRBD2 (7 bases). This CDR3 has 13 amino acids. Germline CDR1 and CDR2: LGHNT and FRNRAP. Trimming took off 11 bases at V and 5 bases at J, with 16 bases between the two ends. The CDR3 DNA sequence: TGTGCTGGGAGGGGGATGCAACACAATGAGCAGTTCTTC. Translation: CAGRGMQHNEQFF. The full variable domain, with the rest looked up from reference TRBV12-5 and TRBJ2-1, is DARVTQTPRHKVTEMGQEVTMRCQPILGHNTVFWYRQTMMQGLELLAYFRNRAPLDDSGMPKDRFSAEMPDATLATLKIQPSEPRDSAVYFCAGRGMQHNEQFFGPGTRLTVL.

The chain joins TRBV7-7 to TRBJ2-1, with 7 bases lining up with TRBD2. V was pared by 1 base and J by 14 bases, with 17 bases of the junction left unmatched. Per germline, CDR1 SSHAT and CDR2 FNYEAQ (reference sequence). The CDR3 length is 16 residues. The chain's CDR3 is CASSLDGGVRDSEKFF. The CDR3 DNA reads TGTGCCAGCAGCTTAGATGGGGGGGTGAGGGATTCCGAGAAGTTCTTC.

The V and J genes are TRBV12-5 and TRBJ2-1; D gene ambiguous. Trimming cost V 4 bases and J 8 bases, with 12 bases left between them. CDR3 length equals 13 residues. Per the germline V gene, CDR1 is LGHNT and CDR2 is FRNRAP. The CDR3 reads CASGSSGGDEQFF. CDR3 DNA: TGTGCTAGTGGTTCCTCGGGTGGAGATGAGCAGTTCTTC. Looking up the rest from reference TRBV12-5 and TRBJ2-1 gives the full variable domain: DARVTQTPRHKVTEMGQEVTMRCQPILGHNTVFWYRQTMMQGLELLAYFRNRAPLDDSGMPKDRFSAEMPDATLATLKIQPSEPRDSAVYFCASGSSGGDEQFFGPGTRLTVL.

This clone showed up just a few times. The J gene is TRBJ1-2, the V gene TRBV10-3, with D hard to call. The V end lost 0 bases, the J end lost 7 bases, and 24 bases lay between the germline ends. The germline CDR1 and CDR2 sequences are ENHRY and SYGVKD. The CDR3 loop spans 18 amino acids. The CDR3 nucleotides read TGTGCCATCAGTGAGTCGAGAGGGAGTCCCCTGTCGACTGCTGGCTACACCTTC. Its protein product is CAISESRGSPLSTAGYTF.

The chain recombines TRBV27 with TRBJ1-3; D might be TRBD1 (5 bases). Trimming took off 6 bases at V and 4 bases at J, with 13 bases between the two ends. CDR3 length: 14 residues. The germline CDR1 and CDR2 sequences are MNHEY and SMNVEV (reference sequence). CDR3 residues: CASSPRVAGNTIYF. The DNA for the CDR3 is TGTGCCAGCAGCCCCAGGGTAGCCGGAAACACCATATATTTT.

Only a few counts were recorded for this clone. This rearrangement joins TRBV5-4 to TRBJ2-3, with TRBD2 matching 12 bases. The CDR3 is 15 residues long. Per germline, CDR1 SGHNT and CDR2 YYREEE (reference sequence). After removal of 4 bases from V and 8 bases from J, the junction contained 8 bases not matched to a gene. DNA for the CDR3: TGTGCCAGCAGCCCTTGGACTAGCGGGGAGGGTACGCAGTATTTT. Residues: CASSPWTSGEGTQYF.

The V call is TRBV5-1, the J call TRBJ1-5; tentative D call: TRBD1 (6 bases). This CDR3 is built from 14 residues. The V end lost 2 bases, the J end lost 5 bases, and 11 bases lay between the germline ends. Germline CDR1 and CDR2: SGHRS and YFSETQ. The CDR3 spells CASSFGGADQPQHF. Written as DNA, the CDR3 is TGCGCCAGCAGCTTTGGGGGGGCTGATCAGCCCCAGCATTTT.

In the case of this clone: Sequence at one end of the junction differs from germline and may be a read error. In the same sample, other DNA sequences code for this CDR3. The V gene is TRBV2, the J gene TRBJ2-2; D perhaps matches TRBD2 (5 bases). Germline V lookup: CDR1 SNHLY, CDR2 FYNNEI. The CDR3 extends over 14 amino acids. The CDR3 nucleotides are TGTGCCAGCAGTGAAGACTATCGTTCCGGGGAGCTGTTCTTT. Residues: CASSEDYRSGELFF.

The sample holds a few counts of this clone. This chain connects TRBV13 to TRBJ1-6; D might be TRBD1 (5 bases). Trimming took 2 bases from V and 9 from J, leaving 17 bases between them. Per germline, CDR1 PRHDT and CDR2 FYEKMQ (reference sequence). The length of the CDR3 is 16 residues. CDR3: CASSLNSGGDGSPLHF. CDR3 sequence (DNA): TGTGCCAGCAGCTTAAATAGCGGGGGTGACGGTTCACCCCTCCACTTT. Filled out from reference TRBV13 and TRBJ1-6, the complete variable domain reads AAGVIQSPRHLIKEKRETATLKCYPIPRHDTVYWYQQGPGQDPQFLISFYEKMQSDKGSIPDRFSAQQFSDYHSELNMSSLELGDSALYFCASSLNSGGDGSPLHFGNGTRLTVT.

The V gene is TRBV5-1, the J gene TRBJ2-3; a possible D gene is TRBD2 (7 bases). Germline lookup yields CDR1 SGHRS and CDR2 YFSETQ. Trimming took off 4 bases at V and 0 bases at J, with 9 bases between the two ends. There are 14 residues in the CDR3. This CDR3 is CASSAGASTDTQYF. CDR3 nucleotides: TGCGCCAGCAGCGCGGGGGCGAGCACAGATACGCAGTATTTT.

The CDR3 nucleotides are TGTGCCAGCAGTGGTAGCTCTGGAAACACCATATATTTT. It is translated as CASSGSSGNTIYF. This chain connects TRBV25-1 to TRBJ1-3; D unresolved. The length of the CDR3 is 13 residues. Per germline, CDR1 MGHDK and CDR2 SYGVNS. Trimming removed 4 bases from V and 0 bases from J, with 4 bases in between.

This clone was detected a few times. The chain couples TRBV5-5 to TRBJ1-3; possibly TRBD1 for D (5 bases). The CDR3 extends over 14 amino acids. Germline CDR1 and CDR2: SGHKS and YYEKEE (reference sequence). Trimming left V 4 bases short and J 4 bases short, with 12 bases between. The CDR3 is CASSPGVAGNTIYF. The CDR3 DNA sequence: TGTGCCAGCAGCCCGGGGGTAGCAGGAAACACCATATATTTT.

This clone has just a few counts. The chain joins TRBV30 to TRBJ2-1; 7 positions agree with TRBD2. Trimming removed 3 bases from V and 4 bases from J; junction bases left unmatched: 6. The CDR3 is 14 residues long. Germline-derived CDR1 and CDR2 are GTSNPN and SVGIG (reference sequence). This chain's CDR3 is CAWSGTTLYNEQFF. CDR3 DNA sequence: TGTGCCTGGAGCGGGACTACCTTATACAATGAGCAGTTCTTC.

This clone has more than one count but fewer than ten. The gene calls are TRBV18 and TRBJ1-5; 9 nucleotides align to TRBD1. From germline, CDR1 is KGHSH and CDR2 LQKENI. With 3 bases clipped from V and 4 bases from J, the junction kept 4 bases outside the gene matches. The CDR3 runs 15 residues. The CDR3 bases are TGTGCCAGCTCACCGGGACAGGGAGGGAATCAGCCCCAGCATTTT. It yields the protein CASSPGQGGNQPQHF.

Note on this clone: This CDR3 is also generated by other DNA sequences in the sample. V usage is TRBV6-1 and J usage is TRBJ2-7; possible D gene TRBD1, 6 bases. The CDR3 length is 15 residues. Germline V gene lookup returns CDR1 MNHNS and CDR2 SASEGT. Trimming took 7 bases from V and 5 from J, leaving 21 bases between them. CDR3 amino acids: CASIPELGRGHEQYF. The CDR3 bases are TGTGCCAGCATTCCGGAGTTGGGCAGGGGCCACGAGCAGTACTTC.

The chain employs TRBV28 and TRBJ1-1, with a weak D call TRBD1 (6 bases). This CDR3 is built from 15 residues. Germline V gene lookup returns CDR1 MDHEN and CDR2 SYDVKM. V gave up 7 bases and J gave up 7 bases, with 22 bases separating them. The CDR3 DNA follows: TGTGCCAGCAAACCCACGGGGGCAGGGAGGGATGAAGCTTTCTTT. Its protein is CASKPTGAGRDEAFF. Combining the CDR3 with reference TRBV28 and TRBJ1-1 gives the whole variable domain DVKVTQSSRYLVKRTGEKVFLECVQDMDHENMFWYRQDPGLGLRLIYFSYDVKMKEKGDIPEGYSVSREKKERFSLILESASTNQTSMYLCASKPTGAGRDEAFFGQGTRLTVV.

This clone turned up a few times. Other DNA sequences in this specimen translate into the identical CDR3. The rearrangement links TRBV13 to TRBJ1-4; 9 bases match TRBD1. V was pared by 5 bases and J by 4 bases, with 5 bases of the junction left unmatched. This CDR3 is 15 amino acids long. The germline V gene encodes CDR1 PRHDT and CDR2 FYEKMQ (reference sequence). CDR3 in DNA: TGTGCCAGCAGCCTGGGACAGGGAGATAATGAAAAACTGTTTTTT. It translates to CASSLGQGDNEKLFF.

The V call is TRBV27, the J call TRBJ1-1, with 8 nucleotides matching TRBD1. This CDR3 is built from 13 residues. V shed 3 bases, J shed 5 bases, and the junction held 2 bases outside the gene matches. Germline V gene data show CDR1 as MNHEY and CDR2 as SMNVEV (reference sequence). The CDR3 here is CASSFTGGTEAFF. CDR3 nucleotide sequence: TGTGCCAGCAGTTTTACAGGGGGGACTGAAGCTTTCTTT.

The V gene is TRBV5-5, the J gene TRBJ1-5; 8 bases line up with TRBD1. The V gene's germline CDR1 is SGHKS and CDR2 YYEKEE (reference sequence). J lost 5 bases, V lost 5 bases, and 9 bases had no gene match. This CDR3 region has 15 residues. The CDR3 nucleotides are TGTGCCAGCAGACCTGGACAGGGCGACCATCAGCCCCAGCATTTT. It translates to CASRPGQGDHQPQHF.

This clone turned up a few times. This chain joins TRBV25-1 and TRBJ1-4; TRBD1 aligns across 10 bases. There are 18 residues in the CDR3. V was clipped by 1 base and J by 0 bases; unmatched bases: 5. Germline loops: CDR1 MGHDK, CDR2 SYGVNS. CDR3 DNA: TGTGCCAGCAGTGAATCTTTCGGGACAGGGGCAACTAATGAAAAACTGTTTTTT. Translation gives CASSESFGTGATNEKLFF.